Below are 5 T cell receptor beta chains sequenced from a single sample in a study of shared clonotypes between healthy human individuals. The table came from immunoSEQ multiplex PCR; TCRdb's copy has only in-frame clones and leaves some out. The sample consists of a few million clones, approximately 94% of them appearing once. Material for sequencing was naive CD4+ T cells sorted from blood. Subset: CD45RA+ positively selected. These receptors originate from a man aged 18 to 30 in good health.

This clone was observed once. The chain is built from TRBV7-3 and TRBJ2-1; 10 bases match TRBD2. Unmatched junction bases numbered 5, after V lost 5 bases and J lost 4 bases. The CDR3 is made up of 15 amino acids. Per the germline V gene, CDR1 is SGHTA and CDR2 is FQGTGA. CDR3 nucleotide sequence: TGTGCCAGCAGCGTTACTAGCGGGGCTTACAATGAGCAGTTCTTC. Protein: CASSVTSGAYNEQFF.

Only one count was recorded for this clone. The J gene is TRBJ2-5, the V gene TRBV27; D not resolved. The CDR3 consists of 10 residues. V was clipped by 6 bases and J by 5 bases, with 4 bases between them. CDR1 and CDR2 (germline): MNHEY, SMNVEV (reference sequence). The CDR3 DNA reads TGTGCCAGCAGAGAGGAGACCCAGTACTTC. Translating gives CASREETQYF.

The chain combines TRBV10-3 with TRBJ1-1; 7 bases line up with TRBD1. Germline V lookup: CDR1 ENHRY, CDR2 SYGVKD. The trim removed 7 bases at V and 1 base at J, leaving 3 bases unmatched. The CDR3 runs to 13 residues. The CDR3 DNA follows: TGTGCCATCATGGACAGGTCGAACACTGAAGCTTTCTTT. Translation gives CAIMDRSNTEAFF.

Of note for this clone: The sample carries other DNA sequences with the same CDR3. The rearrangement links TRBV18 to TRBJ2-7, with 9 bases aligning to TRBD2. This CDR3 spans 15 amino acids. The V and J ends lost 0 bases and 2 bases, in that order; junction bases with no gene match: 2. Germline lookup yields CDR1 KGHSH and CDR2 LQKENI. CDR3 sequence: CASSPPSGGTYEQYF. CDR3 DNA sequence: TGTGCCAGCTCACCACCTAGCGGGGGAACCTACGAGCAGTACTTC. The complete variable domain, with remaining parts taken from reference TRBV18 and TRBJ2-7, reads NAGVMQNPRHLVRRRGQEARLRCSPMKGHSHVYWYRQLPEEGLKFMVYLQKENIIDESGMPKERFSAEFPKEGPSILRIQQVVRGDSAAYFCASSPPSGGTYEQYFGPGTRLTVT.

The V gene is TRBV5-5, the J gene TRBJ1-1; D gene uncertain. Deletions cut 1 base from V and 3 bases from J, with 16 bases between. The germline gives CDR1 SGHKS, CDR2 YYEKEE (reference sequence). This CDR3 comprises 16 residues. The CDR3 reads CASSLSRSAKDTEAFF. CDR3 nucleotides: TGTGCCAGCAGCTTGAGCCGATCAGCGAAGGACACTGAAGCTTTCTTT.